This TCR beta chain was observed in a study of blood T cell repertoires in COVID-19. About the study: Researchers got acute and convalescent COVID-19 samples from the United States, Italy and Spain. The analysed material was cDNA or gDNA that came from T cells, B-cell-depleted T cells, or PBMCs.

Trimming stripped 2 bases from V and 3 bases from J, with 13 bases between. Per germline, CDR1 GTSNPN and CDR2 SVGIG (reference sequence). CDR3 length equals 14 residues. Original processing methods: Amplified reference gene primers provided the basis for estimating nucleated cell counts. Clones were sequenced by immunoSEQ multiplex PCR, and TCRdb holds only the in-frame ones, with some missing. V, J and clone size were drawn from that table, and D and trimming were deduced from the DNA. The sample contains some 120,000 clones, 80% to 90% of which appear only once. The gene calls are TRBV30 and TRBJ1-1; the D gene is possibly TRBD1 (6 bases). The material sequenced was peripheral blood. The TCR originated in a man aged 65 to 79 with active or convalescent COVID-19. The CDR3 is CAWSPLTGYTEAFF. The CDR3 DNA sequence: TGTGCCTGGAGTCCATTAACAGGGTACACTGAAGCTTTCTTT.